These 29 T cell receptor beta chains were all obtained from the same sample, sequenced in a study of T cells after yellow fever vaccination. TCRdb recomputed calls from the 5' RACE reads with MiXCR, one row per CDR3 protein. The data show about 240,000 distinct CDR3 sequences, more than 3.5% seen once. This sample comprised PBMCs, obtained 15 days after the yellow fever booster vaccination. The receptors here all came from a man younger than 35 who received the YFV17D yellow fever vaccine.

This clonotype was seen many times. This chain uses TRBV5-1 with TRBJ2-2, with D possibly being TRBD1 (5 bases). Germline V CDR1 and CDR2: SGHRS, YFSETQ. The CDR3 runs 14 residues. V was shortened by 5 bases and J by 4 bases, with 12 bases between the two germline ends. The DNA for the CDR3 is TGCGCCAGCAGAACAGGCGCCATCACCGGGGAGCTGTTTTTT. Protein: CASRTGAITGELFF.

Ten or more counts support this clonotype. Sequence at one end of the junction differs from germline and may be a read error. The rearrangement uses TRBV6-6 and TRBJ2-3, with TRBD2 matching over 9 bases. CDR3 length equals 16 residues. Germline CDR1 reads MNHNY; CDR2 reads SVGAGI (reference sequence). The CDR3 here is CASSDSSGGPGDTQYF. As DNA, the CDR3 is TGTGCCAGCAGTGACTCGAGCGGGGGGCCAGGAGATACGCAGTATTTT.

This clonotype appeared a few times. The chain carries TRBV19 and TRBJ1-4, with D unresolved. Deletions cut 1 base from V and 5 bases from J, with 11 bases between. CDR1 is LNHDA and CDR2 is SQIVND in the germline V gene (reference sequence). The CDR3 covers 15 residues. The CDR3 nucleotides are TGTGCCAGTAGTATAGTCGTCCCGGAGAATGAAAAACTGTTTTTT. This encodes CASSIVVPENEKLFF.

This clonotype was recorded many times. J is TRBJ2-5 and V is TRBV11-2; D is ambiguous. Trimming stripped 5 bases from V and 2 bases from J, with 15 bases between. The V gene's germline CDR1 is SGHAT and CDR2 FQNNGV. The CDR3 sequence is 15 residues long. CDR3 sequence (DNA): TGTGCCAGCAGCCCGTTGGGCTTGGGGCAAGAGACCCAGTACTTC. Translation: CASSPLGLGQETQYF.

This clonotype was seen only a few times. The chain couples TRBV5-5 to TRBJ2-1; TRBD1 might be the D (6 bases). In germline, CDR1 is SGHKS, CDR2 YYEKEE (reference sequence). V shed 2 bases and J shed 2 bases, with 8 bases lying between them. The CDR3 consists of 14 residues. The CDR3 is CASSFWGPYNEQFF. The CDR3 DNA follows: TGTGCCAGCAGCTTCTGGGGGCCCTACAATGAGCAGTTCTTC.

This sequence joins TRBV7-9 and TRBJ1-5; no firm D call. CDR1 is SEHNR and CDR2 is FQNEAQ in the germline V gene (reference sequence). The CDR3 spans 13 residues. V lost 3 bases and J lost 4, with 7 bases in between. This CDR3 reads CASSFTTNQPQHF. As DNA, the CDR3 is TGTGCCAGCAGCTTTACGACTAATCAGCCCCAGCATTTT.

This clonotype was seen repeatedly, ten times or more. The chain couples TRBV4-1 to TRBJ1-5; D is uncertain. V was shortened by 0 bases and J by 5 bases, with 5 bases between the two germline ends. The CDR3 spans 13 residues. The germline CDR1 and CDR2 sequences are MGHRA and YSYEKL. The DNA for the CDR3 is TGCGCCAGCAGCCAAGAGAGTTATCAGCCCCAGCATTTT. This sequence encodes CASSQESYQPQHF.

This clonotype was seen repeatedly, ten times or more. J is TRBJ2-7 and V is TRBV9, with TRBD1 as a possible D gene (6 bases). This CDR3 comprises 13 residues. Germline V lookup: CDR1 SGDLS, CDR2 YYNGEE. Trimming took 0 bases from V and 8 from J, leaving 12 bases between them. The CDR3 region is CASSVVGRGKQYF. The CDR3 DNA reads as TGTGCCAGCAGCGTAGTGGGCAGGGGCAAGCAGTACTTC.

This clonotype appeared many times. The chain joins TRBV7-3 to TRBJ2-3; maybe TRBD2 (6 bases). CDR3 length equals 13 residues. The germline V gene encodes CDR1 SGHTA and CDR2 FQGTGA. V was clipped by 8 bases and J by 2 bases, with 11 bases between them. CDR3 sequence reads: CASGSGVTDTQYF. The CDR3 nucleotides read TGTGCCAGCGGGTCGGGGGTCACAGATACGCAGTATTTT.

The chain combines TRBV24-1 with TRBJ1-1; no definite D call. The V end was cut by 3 bases, the J end by 4 bases, with 8 bases between. The germline CDR1 and CDR2 sequences are KGHDR and SFDVKD. This CDR3 has 13 residues. Here the CDR3 reads CATSDRAFTEAFF. Here the CDR3 DNA reads TGTGCCACCAGTGATAGGGCCTTCACTGAAGCTTTCTTT.

The sample holds a few counts of this clonotype. The chain links TRBV5-1 to TRBJ1-1; D unclear. The CDR3 runs to 13 residues. V gave up 2 bases and J gave up 1 base, with 6 bases separating them. CDR1 and CDR2 (germline): SGHRS, YFSETQ. The chain's CDR3 is CASSFRRNTEAFF. The CDR3 region has the DNA TGCGCCAGCAGCTTCCGGAGGAACACTGAAGCTTTCTTT.

This chain joins TRBV3-2 and TRBJ2-5; no check of the table's D call, TRBD2, against the DNA was made. TRBV3-2 is given as a pseudogene. CDR3 length: 16 residues. CDR3 in amino acids: CASSQDPAGGLETQYF. DNA for the CDR3: TGTGCCAGCAGCCAAGATCCAGCGGGGGGGCTTGAGACCCAGTACTTC.

This clonotype was counted only a few times. The chain recombines TRBV3-1 with TRBJ2-5; 7 nucleotides align to TRBD1. The junction had 6 bases not matched to a gene; V was cut back by 6 bases and J by 5 bases. Germline values: CDR1 LGHDT, CDR2 YNNKEL (reference sequence). CDR3 length equals 13 residues. CDR3 nucleotide sequence: TGTGCCAGCAGAGGCCCCAGGGGGGAGACCCAGTACTTC. It codes for CASRGPRGETQYF.

This clonotype was seen ten or more times. The chain couples TRBV7-8 to TRBJ1-5; D unclear. The CDR3 runs to 16 residues. Germline V gene data show CDR1 as SGHVS and CDR2 as FQNEAQ. The ends were cut back, 2 bases at V and 0 bases at J, with 11 bases in the middle. CDR3 sequence reads: CASSLSGTHSNQPQHF. As DNA, the CDR3 is TGTGCCAGCAGCTTAAGCGGAACCCATAGCAATCAGCCCCAGCATTTT.

This clonotype has just a few counts. J is TRBJ1-6 and V is TRBV12-3 or TRBV12-4; D possibly corresponds to TRBD1 (6 bases). The CDR3 covers 17 residues. Trimming removed 5 bases from V and 0 bases from J, with 14 bases in between. The CDR3, as DNA: TGTGCCAGCAGTCCCTACCAGGGGAGCTCCTATAATTCACCCCTCCACTTT. Its protein is CASSPYQGSSYNSPLHF.

This clonotype came up many times. At one boundary the junction diverges from the germline segment, which might be a read error. This chain connects TRBV7-7 to TRBJ2-5; the D gene is possibly TRBD1 (6 bases). Germline loops: CDR1 SSHAT, CDR2 FNYEAQ (reference sequence). The CDR3 runs 15 residues. Here the CDR3 DNA reads TGTGCTAGCAGCTTAGCCGGAAGACAGGATGAGACCCAGTACTTC. It translates to CASSLAGRQDETQYF.

This clonotype has ten or more counts. The rearrangement joins TRBV6-5 to TRBJ1-1; D is perhaps TRBD1 (5 bases). V lost 2 bases to trimming and J lost 5 bases, with 9 bases between them. This CDR3 has 13 residues. Germline CDR1 reads MNHEY; CDR2 reads SVGAGI. In nucleotides, the CDR3 is TGTGCCAGCAGTTACGAGGGGAGAACTGAAGCTTTCTTT. Its translation is CASSYEGRTEAFF.

This clonotype was seen repeatedly, ten times or more. The chain has TRBV6-5 and TRBJ2-7, with D possibly being TRBD1 (5 bases). V was pared by 5 bases and J by 6 bases, with 14 bases between. The CDR3 has 13 amino acids. The germline CDR1 and CDR2 sequences are MNHEY and SVGAGI. The CDR3 coding sequence is TGTGCCAGCAGTACCCTAGGACACGGCGAGCAGTACTTC. Residues: CASSTLGHGEQYF.

This clonotype was recorded at least ten times. The chain is built from TRBV2 and TRBJ2-5; TRBD1 or TRBD2 may be the D gene (5 bases each). Germline CDR1 SNHLY, CDR2 FYNNEI. The V and J ends lost 1 base and 1 base respectively, with 10 bases between them. The CDR3 sequence is 15 residues long. The CDR3: CASSEEGTFQETQYF. In DNA form, the CDR3 reads TGTGCCAGCAGTGAAGAGGGGACCTTCCAAGAGACCCAGTACTTC.

At least ten counts were recorded for this clonotype. The rearrangement links TRBV5-1 to TRBJ2-3; 7 bases map to TRBD1. Trimming at V came to 4 bases and at J to 0 bases, leaving 11 bases not matched to a gene. The length of the CDR3 is 17 residues. Looked up from germline, CDR1 is SGHRS and CDR2 is YFSETQ. The CDR3 sequence: CASSPFDRARSTDTQYF. DNA for the CDR3: TGCGCCAGCAGCCCATTCGACAGGGCCCGTAGCACAGATACGCAGTATTTT.

This clonotype was recorded many times. The CDR3 DNA follows: TGTGCCAGCAGCGCACTTCAAGGAGAGGGGACGTTGGGCTATGGCTACACCTTC. Amino acids: CASSALQGEGTLGYGYTF. This sequence joins TRBV6-6 and TRBJ1-2; tentatively, D is TRBD1 (5 bases). CDR3 length: 18 residues. V lost 6 bases, J lost 4 bases, and 27 bases lay in between. Per the germline V gene, CDR1 is MNHNY and CDR2 is SVGAGI (reference sequence).

This clonotype showed up many times. The rearrangement joins TRBV10-3 to TRBJ2-7; the match to TRBD1 covers 7 bases. The CDR3 runs 14 residues. CDR1 and CDR2 from the germline V gene are ENHRY and SYGVKD. After removal of 5 bases from V and 7 bases from J, the junction contained 11 bases not matched to a gene. CDR3 protein: CAISPRDRSREQYV. In DNA, the CDR3 is TGTGCCATCAGTCCCCGGGACAGATCCAGGGAGCAGTACGTC.

This clonotype was observed many times. The genes are TRBV5-6 and TRBJ1-5, with D tentatively TRBD1 (6 bases). V gave up 4 bases and J gave up 5 bases, with 19 bases separating them. Per the germline V gene, CDR1 is SGHDT and CDR2 is YYEEEE. The length of the CDR3 is 16 residues. CDR3 loop: CASSLHRQGPDQPQHF. The CDR3 DNA reads as TGTGCCAGCAGCCTTCATAGGCAGGGGCCGGATCAGCCCCAGCATTTT.

This clonotype was picked up many times. This rearrangement joins TRBV7-9 to TRBJ2-5; D perhaps matches TRBD2 (5 bases). V lost 5 bases and J lost 3, with 19 bases in between. CDR1 SEHNR and CDR2 FQNEAQ come from the germline V gene (reference sequence). The CDR3 runs to 16 residues. The CDR3 spells CASSGGRSQFKETQYF. The CDR3, as DNA: TGTGCCAGCAGCGGCGGGCGCTCGCAGTTCAAAGAGACCCAGTACTTC.

Many counts were recorded for this clonotype. The chain links TRBV4-2 to TRBJ2-4; D is ambiguous. Per germline, CDR1 LGHNA and CDR2 YNFKEQ. CDR3 length equals 16 residues. V lost 0 bases and J 15 bases, leaving 24 bases between the germline ends. The CDR3 loop is CASSQDAVGQLFYRYF. CDR3 sequence (DNA): TGTGCCAGCAGCCAAGATGCCGTTGGGCAGCTTTTTTATCGGTACTTC.

Many counts were recorded for this clonotype. The V and J genes are TRBV28 and TRBJ2-7; D call uncertain. V was cut by 6 bases and J by 7 bases, with 22 bases left in between. CDR1 and CDR2 from the germline V gene are MDHEN and SYDVKM. This CDR3 has 15 amino acids. This chain's CDR3 is CASRDRHDRPFEQYV. DNA for the CDR3: TGTGCCAGCAGAGACCGACACGACCGCCCATTTGAGCAGTACGTC.

This clonotype appeared many times. The chain employs TRBV5-1 and TRBJ2-1; D remains unclear. Per germline, CDR1 SGHRS and CDR2 YFSETQ. This CDR3 has 15 amino acids. Trimming left V 0 bases short and J 1 base short, with 8 bases between. The CDR3 nucleotides are TGCGCCAGCAGCTTGGCGGTTATTTCCTACAATGAGCAGTTCTTC. This sequence encodes CASSLAVISYNEQFF.

This clonotype was recorded at least ten times. The V gene is TRBV5-1, the J gene TRBJ1-1; D is possibly TRBD1 (5 bases). The V and J ends lost 2 bases and 4 bases respectively, with 21 bases between them. CDR1 and CDR2 from the germline V gene are SGHRS and YFSETQ. The CDR3 contains 17 residues. CDR3 amino acids: CASSFSVLGGTGTEAFF. The DNA of the CDR3 is TGCGCCAGCAGCTTCTCCGTTCTGGGGGGAACGGGCACTGAAGCTTTCTTT.

The table lists this clonotype with many counts. This rearrangement joins TRBV5-6 to TRBJ2-7; D is perhaps TRBD2 (6 bases). Trimming cost V 4 bases and J 0 bases, with 8 bases left between them. Germline V gene data show CDR1 as SGHDT and CDR2 as YYEEEE. The CDR3 totals 13 residues. This CDR3 reads CASSPGSSYEQYF. The DNA of the CDR3 is TGTGCCAGCAGCCCCGGGAGCTCCTACGAGCAGTACTTC.